This T cell receptor (beta chain) was obtained from a study of T-cell reconstitution after alpha-beta-depleted transplantation in children. This clonotype was detected a few times. Unique molecular identifiers featured in how the TCRbeta library was prepared. TCRdb re-analysed the PCR reads in MiXCR, keeping a single row per CDR3 protein. The sample carries roughly 610,000 distinct CDR3 sequences, more than 9% recorded once. V was cut by 5 bases and J by 2 bases, with 12 bases left in between. CDR1 is SGHRS and CDR2 is YFSETQ in the germline V gene. This CDR3 comprises 14 residues. Specimen: PBMCs from the stem cell graft donor, collected from the stem cell graft. This receptor was obtained from a human donor who donated a stem cell graft to a child with acute myeloid leukemia. The V gene is TRBV5-1, the J gene TRBJ2-3; D uncertain. CDR3 DNA sequence: TGCGCCAGCAGGTGGGCTACCGCCACAGATACGCAGTATTTT. This sequence encodes CASRWATATDTQYF. The complete variable domain, with remaining parts taken from reference TRBV5-1 and TRBJ2-3, reads KAGVTQTPRYLIKTRGQQVTLSCSPISGHRSVSWYQQTPGQGLQFLFEYFSETQRNKGNFPGRFSGRQFSNSRSEMNVSTLELGDSALYLCASRWATATDTQYFGPGTRLTVL.